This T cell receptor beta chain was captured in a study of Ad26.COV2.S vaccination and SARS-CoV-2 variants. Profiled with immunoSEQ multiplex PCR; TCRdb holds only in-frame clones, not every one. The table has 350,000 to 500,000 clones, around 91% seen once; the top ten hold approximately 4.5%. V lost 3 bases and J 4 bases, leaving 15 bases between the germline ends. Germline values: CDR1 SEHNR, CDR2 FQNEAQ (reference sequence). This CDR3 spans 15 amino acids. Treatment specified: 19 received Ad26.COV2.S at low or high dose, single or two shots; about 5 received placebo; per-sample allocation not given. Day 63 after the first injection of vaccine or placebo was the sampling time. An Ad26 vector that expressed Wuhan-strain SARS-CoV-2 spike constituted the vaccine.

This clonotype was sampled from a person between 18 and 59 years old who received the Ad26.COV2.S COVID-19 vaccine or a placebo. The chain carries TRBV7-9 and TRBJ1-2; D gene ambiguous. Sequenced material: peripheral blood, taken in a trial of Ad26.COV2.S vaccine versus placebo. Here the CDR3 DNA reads TGTGCCAGCAGCTTTGCAGCAGGATGGGGCTATGGCTACACCTTC. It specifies CASSFAAGWGYGYTF.